Below, one TCR beta chain is given with its context. The data were obtained in a study of blood T cell repertoires in COVID-19. Study details: T cells, B-cell-depleted T cells, or PBMCs supplied cDNA or gDNA.

As handled by the study authors: The assay estimated nucleated cells by amplifying reference gene primers. The data were produced by immunoSEQ multiplex PCR, yet TCRdb's version contains in-frame clones alone and is incomplete. The DNA was the basis for D and trimming; V, J and clone size are from that table. The top ten clones hold more than 55% of a sample with 15,000 to 20,000 clones, around 85% of them seen once. Trimming cost V 5 bases and J 1 base; bases outside gene matches: 14. Germline V gives CDR1 SGHTA, CDR2 FQGNSA. This CDR3 has 19 amino acids. The TCR was taken from an elderly man with acute or convalescent COVID-19. This chain connects TRBV7-2 to TRBJ2-4, with 10 bases lining up with TRBD2. Sequencing input: peripheral blood. The CDR3 loop reads CASSPLVAGGRGAKNIQYF. In DNA form, the CDR3 reads TGTGCCAGCAGCCCGCTGGTAGCGGGGGGTCGGGGGGCCAAAAACATTCAGTACTTC.